Listed below are T cell receptor beta chains from one sample, sequenced in a study of patients and donors after allogeneic stem cell transplantation. A single record per CDR3 protein comes from TCRdb applying MiXCR to the RT-PCR reads. The sample shows some 200,000 distinct CDR3 sequences, roughly two fifths of them seen only once. The sequencing input was blood, either unsorted or a sorted T cell fraction (not recorded which). Every receptor here comes from a human donor who was either an allogeneic HSCT recipient or a stem cell or donor lymphocyte infusion donor (not recorded which). It is not recorded whose cells these are; they may come from a transplant donor. CDR3s leave out the opening cysteine and the closing phenylalanine or tryptophan. Some rows have no size entry. The others give once, few or many, or a class for an expanded clone.

CDR3 protein | CDR3 length | clone size | V gene
ASSVGGQGNTEAF | 13 | . | TRBV7-9
ASSRPGPSDQPQH | 13 | once | TRBV5-6
ASSPGQGFDGYT | 12 | . | TRBV27
ASSPLSQPQH | 10 | few | TRBV28
ASSHTGQGGNIQY | 13 | . | TRBV13
ASSLGRTEAF | 10 | . | TRBV7-2
ASTFPGGRNTEAF | 13 | . | TRBV5-6
SVVNRGGETQY | 11 | . | TRBV29-1
ASSSPGTGPREQY | 13 | . | TRBV12-3/TRBV12-4
SVEVIDSYEQY | 11 | . | TRBV29-1
ASGQAYSNQPQH | 12 | few | TRBV2
ASSLTQANYGYT | 12 | few | TRBV7-2
SASKPGQGYSNQPQH | 15 | . | TRBV20-1
ASSPLPGGRSYNEQF | 15 | . | TRBV7-2
ASSLFPRDGPNEQF | 14 | . | TRBV5-5
ASIVGTSGRGKF | 12 | . | TRBV12-3/TRBV12-4
SIRLAGVDETQY | 12 | . | TRBV29-1
ASRTSGRTDTQY | 12 | . | TRBV12-3/TRBV12-4
ASSGPGTGEPYTEAF | 15 | few | TRBV7-9
ASGESSDYNEQF | 12 | . | TRBV27
ASSEPGRSLPANYGYT | 16 | few | TRBV2
SAPDGLAGNSYEQY | 14 | . | TRBV20-1
ASRRSSYNEQF | 11 | . | TRBV6-2/TRBV6-3
ASRGRGRLYEQY | 12 | few | TRBV12-3/TRBV12-4
ASSLASTGSGYT | 12 | few | TRBV7-2
ASINPWTSGRQYNEQF | 16 | . | TRBV6-2/TRBV6-3
ASRNSQNSGRATGELF | 16 | . | TRBV27
ASSLQAGGVDTQY | 13 | . | TRBV12-3/TRBV12-4
ASSAGQGQAF | 10 | . | TRBV28
ASSLGRGTNEKLF | 13 | . | TRBV7-9
ASSLAISGEQY | 11 | few | TRBV5-1
ASSLLTGDTEAF | 12 | few | TRBV5-1
ASSLGDESNEKLF | 13 | . | TRBV7-9
ASSGTGSTNEKLF | 13 | . | TRBV6-1
ASSPSGRETGELF | 13 | . | TRBV4-2
ASSLSIRLNPISGNTIY | 17 | few | TRBV12-3/TRBV12-4
ASSEALTVNYGYT | 13 | few | TRBV2
ASSLAQYGYT | 10 | . | TRBV12-3/TRBV12-4
ATSRDDGRPRSSYNEQF | 17 | . | TRBV15
ATVSPVQPQH | 10 | few | TRBV24-1
ASTAGYSYEQY | 11 | . | TRBV12-3/TRBV12-4
AISDGGDLRTEAF | 13 | few | TRBV10-3
ASSPGGAFTAF | 11 | few | TRBV9
SVLGRVLGGETQY | 13 | . | TRBV29-1
ASSPDRADTIY | 11 | . | TRBV12-3/TRBV12-4
SVFRGNEQF | 9 | few | TRBV29-1
ASSLGGAGYTDTQY | 14 | . | TRBV5-1
ASSPPGQSNYGYT | 13 | few | TRBV7-2